Presented here are 25 T cell receptor beta chains from one specimen sequenced in a study of CD8 T cells in Susac syndrome. RNA, at about 0.45 to 1 ug, was reverse transcribed with random hexamers. TCRdb reanalysed the immunoSEQ multiplex PCR reads using MiXCR and keeps one entry per CDR3 protein. Among around 200,000 distinct CDR3 sequences listed, 85% to 95% were seen once. The sequenced sample was CD4+ T cells from PBMCs. The receptors were gathered from a human donor in good health.

The chain links TRBV20-1 to TRBJ2-7, with a possible D match to TRBD2 (5 bases). Germline CDR1 reads DFQATT; CDR2 reads SNEGSKA (reference sequence). The CDR3 length is 13 residues. V was cut by 0 bases and J by 5 bases, with 11 bases left in between. Here the CDR3 DNA reads TGCAGTGCTAGAGACCATCCGAGGGACGAGCAGTACTTC. Protein: CSARDHPRDEQYF.

The chain uses TRBV12-3 or TRBV12-4 and TRBJ2-3; maybe TRBD2 (5 bases). The CDR3 contains 13 residues. Trimming pared 3 bases from V and 4 bases from J, leaving 8 bases between. The CDR3 DNA reads TGTGCCAGCAGTTTTGTCGGGGCAGATACGCAGTATTTT. Translation: CASSFVGADTQYF.

The gene calls are TRBV20-1 and TRBJ2-5, with D unclear. CDR1 and CDR2 from the germline V gene are DFQATT and SNEGSKA (reference sequence). V dropped 3 bases and J dropped 0 bases, with 8 bases sitting between them. The length of the CDR3 is 13 residues. The CDR3 region is CSASSVYQETQYF. The CDR3 region has the DNA TGCAGTGCTAGTTCGGTCTACCAAGAGACCCAGTACTTC.

The chain recombines TRBV29-1 with TRBJ2-1; D gene uncertain. CDR1 SQVTM and CDR2 ANQGSEA come from the germline V gene. This CDR3 contains 11 residues. The ends were cut back, 3 bases at V and 9 bases at J, with 9 bases in the middle. CDR3 coding DNA: TGCAGCGTTGACACAGTGGTTGAGCAGTTCTTC. Translated: CSVDTVVEQFF.

The chain has TRBV25-1 and TRBJ2-1; D is unclear. V was clipped by 11 bases and J by 1 base, with 9 bases between them. CDR1 is MGHDK and CDR2 is SYGVNS in the germline V gene. The CDR3 extends over 12 amino acids. CDR3 sequence reads: CAAWGSYNEQFF. The DNA for the CDR3 is TGTGCCGCATGGGGTTCCTACAATGAGCAGTTCTTC.

This chain joins TRBV23-1 and TRBJ2-7, with D unclear. TRBV23-1 is labeled an ORF, and its function is uncertain. The ends were cut back, 6 bases at V and 3 bases at J, with 18 bases in the middle. CDR3 length equals 15 residues. The CDR3 sequence is CASSPLPLGGYEQYV. CDR3 nucleotides: TGCGCCAGCAGCCCTCTCCCCCTGGGCGGCTACGAGCAGTACGTC.

This clonotype appeared a few times. The chain couples TRBV7-2 to TRBJ2-7, with 13 bases fitting TRBD2. V trimming: 3 bases; J trimming: 7 bases; junction bases outside the gene matches: 6. Germline assignment: CDR1 SGHTA and CDR2 FQGNSA. This CDR3 contains 15 residues. The CDR3 DNA reads as TGTGCCAGCAGCTTGCTAGGACTAGCGGGAGTTGAGCAGTACGTC. Translation: CASSLLGLAGVEQYV.

The CDR3 region has the DNA TGTGCCAGCTCACCACGGGCCTATGATAACACCGGGGAGCTGTTTTTT. Its translation is CASSPRAYDNTGELFF. The V and J genes are TRBV18 and TRBJ2-2; no reliable D call. Between the trimmed V and J ends, which lost 1 base and 2 bases, there was a span of 11 bases. Per germline, CDR1 KGHSH and CDR2 LQKENI. The CDR3 runs 16 residues.

The chain has TRBV4-2 and TRBJ2-5; 11 positions agree with TRBD2. Germline V gives CDR1 LGHNA, CDR2 YNFKEQ. V was clipped by 4 bases and J by 2 bases; unmatched bases: 3. The CDR3 extends over 15 amino acids. DNA of the CDR3: TGTGCCAGCAGCCGGGGGACTAGCGGACAAGAGACCCAGTACTTC. It translates to CASSRGTSGQETQYF.

The rearrangement joins TRBV20-1 to TRBJ1-1; 8 bases fit TRBD1. V lost 5 bases to trimming and J lost 1 base; unmatched junction nucleotides: 9. Germline V gives CDR1 DFQATT, CDR2 SNEGSKA (reference sequence). This CDR3 has 15 residues. CDR3 in DNA: TGCAGTGCTCAAACAGGGGGGGCGTCGAACACTGAAGCTTTCTTT. The encoded protein is CSAQTGGASNTEAFF.

The chain has TRBV3-1 and TRBJ2-1, with D perhaps TRBD1 or TRBD2 (6 bases each). The CDR3 runs to 17 residues. Germline V lookup: CDR1 LGHDT, CDR2 YNNKEL (reference sequence). With 4 bases removed from V and 5 bases from J, the gap between germline ends came to 21 bases. Here the CDR3 reads CASSPVITGGRDNEQFF. In DNA form, the CDR3 reads TGTGCCAGCAGCCCCGTGATAACCGGGGGCAGAGACAATGAGCAGTTCTTC.

This rearrangement joins TRBV29-1 to TRBJ1-2, with 9 bases lining up with TRBD1. CDR1 SQVTM and CDR2 ANQGSEA come from the germline V gene. The CDR3 sequence is 12 residues long. Germline trimming cut 7 bases from V and 6 bases from J; bases unmatched to any gene: 6. The CDR3 sequence: CSGGGQGHGYTF. For the CDR3, the DNA is TGCAGCGGGGGGGGACAGGGACATGGCTACACCTTC.

CDR3 region: CASSPTGQGTDTQYF. The CDR3 bases are TGTGCCAGCAGTCCCACGGGACAGGGGACAGATACGCAGTATTTT. J is TRBJ2-3 and V is TRBV28; TRBD1 matches at 10 bases. The CDR3 totals 15 residues. Losses at the gene ends were 5 bases for V and 3 bases for J; bases not matched to a gene: 5. CDR1 is MDHEN, CDR2 SYDVKM, per germline. Based on the CDR3 plus reference TRBV28 and TRBJ2-3, the full variable domain is DVKVTQSSRYLVKRTGEKVFLECVQDMDHENMFWYRQDPGLGLRLIYFSYDVKMKEKGDIPEGYSVSREKKERFSLILESASTNQTSMYLCASSPTGQGTDTQYFGPGTRLTVL.

V gene TRBV28 combines with J gene TRBJ2-3; D ambiguous. V dropped 5 bases and J dropped 2 bases, with 8 bases sitting between them. The CDR3 contains 13 residues. The germline V gene encodes CDR1 MDHEN and CDR2 SYDVKM. The CDR3 nucleotides are TGTGCCAGCAGTCCCCCGGCCACAGATACGCAGTATTTT. Translation gives CASSPPATDTQYF. The full variable domain, in which reference TRBV28 and TRBJ2-3 provide the parts outside the CDR3, is DVKVTQSSRYLVKRTGEKVFLECVQDMDHENMFWYRQDPGLGLRLIYFSYDVKMKEKGDIPEGYSVSREKKERFSLILESASTNQTSMYLCASSPPATDTQYFGPGTRLTVL.

The V call is TRBV5-1, the J call TRBJ2-1; 9 bases align to TRBD2. The V gene's germline CDR1 is SGHRS and CDR2 YFSETQ. V shed 3 bases, J shed 2 bases, and the junction held 6 bases outside the gene matches. The CDR3 totals 16 residues. CDR3 loop: CASSSLAGLTYNEQFF. DNA of the CDR3: TGCGCCAGCAGCTCCCTAGCGGGATTGACCTACAATGAGCAGTTCTTC.

The chain combines TRBV30 with TRBJ1-2, with D perhaps TRBD1 (5 bases). The CDR3 covers 11 residues. V lost 3 bases and J lost 7, with 9 bases in between. In germline, CDR1 is GTSNPN, CDR2 SVGIG (reference sequence). Here the CDR3 reads CAWSQGFGYTF. The CDR3 coding sequence is TGTGCCTGGAGCCAGGGTTTTGGCTACACCTTC.

About this clonotype itself: The junction departs from germline at one end; a sequencing error may be responsible. The J gene is TRBJ1-6, the V gene TRBV14; perhaps TRBD1 as D (6 bases). Germline V CDR1 and CDR2: SGHDN, FVKESK. The CDR3 loop spans 17 amino acids. For the CDR3, the DNA is TGTGCCAGCAGCCGAGGGGGATTGAGCTCCTATAATTCACCCCTCCATTTT. Translation: CASSRGGLSSYNSPLHF.

The chain has TRBV20-1 and TRBJ1-5; D not resolved. The CDR3 runs 13 residues. Trimming shortened V by 0 bases and J by 3 bases, and 6 bases separated the two germline ends. From germline, CDR1 is DFQATT and CDR2 SNEGSKA (reference sequence). DNA for the CDR3: TGCAGTGCTAGAGAAGCACTCAATCAGCCCCAGCATTTT. Amino acids: CSAREALNQPQHF.

The chain links TRBV27 to TRBJ1-5, with a weak D call TRBD1 (6 bases). The CDR3 is made up of 15 amino acids. The germline V and J ends were trimmed by 6 bases and 1 base, with 13 bases remaining between them. Germline V gene data show CDR1 as MNHEY and CDR2 as SMNVEV (reference sequence). CDR3 in DNA: TGTGCCAGCAGCCTCGAGGGGGAGAGCAATCAGCCCCAGCATTTT. It codes for CASSLEGESNQPQHF.

The chain links TRBV6-5 to TRBJ2-7, with D possibly TRBD2 on 7 matching bases. The CDR3 runs 14 residues. The germline V and J ends were trimmed by 6 bases and 5 bases, with 17 bases remaining between them. Germline V CDR1 and CDR2: MNHEY, SVGAGI. Here the CDR3 reads CASRKTWGGDEQYF. The CDR3 DNA is TGTGCCAGCAGGAAAACCTGGGGGGGCGACGAGCAGTACTTC.

This sequence joins TRBV15 and TRBJ2-1; D perhaps matches TRBD1 (6 bases). Trimming removed 2 bases from V and 13 bases from J, with 21 bases in between. CDR1 and CDR2 (germline): LNHNV, YYDKDF (reference sequence). The CDR3 is made up of 15 amino acids. The CDR3 sequence: CATSRRQEAGVPQFF. The CDR3 nucleotides are TGTGCCACCAGCAGACGACAGGAGGCCGGGGTACCACAGTTCTTC.

The chain recombines TRBV6-5 with TRBJ1-2; 7 bases are a match to TRBD1. The CDR3 runs 11 residues. J was trimmed by 9 bases and V by 5 bases; bases with no gene match: 3. Per the germline V gene, CDR1 is MNHEY and CDR2 is SVGAGI. The CDR3 reads CASSDRVRYTF. DNA of the CDR3: TGTGCCAGCAGTGACAGGGTTCGCTACACCTTC.

The chain is built from TRBV29-1 and TRBJ1-2; 11 nucleotides line up with TRBD1. CDR1 and CDR2 from the germline V gene are SQVTM and ANQGSEA. The junction had 7 bases not matched to a gene; V was cut back by 5 bases and J by 2 bases. This CDR3 is built from 15 residues. CDR3 coding DNA: TGCAGCGTTTGGCCGGGACAGGGGGTGAACTATGGCTACACCTTC. Its translation: CSVWPGQGVNYGYTF.

The V call is TRBV29-1, the J call TRBJ2-3; D call uncertain. The V end was cut by 4 bases, the J end by 4 bases, with 3 bases between. Germline V gene sequence: CDR1 SQVTM, CDR2 ANQGSEA. This CDR3 contains 10 residues. DNA of the CDR3: TGCAGCGTTGGGTCAGATACGCAGTATTTT. It encodes CSVGSDTQYF.

CDR3 nucleotide sequence: TGCAGTGCAGCCCAGACAGGGGGTTTCGGTGGCTACACCTTC. It translates to CSAAQTGGFGGYTF. The chain uses TRBV20-1 and TRBJ1-2, with 9 bases matching TRBD1. This CDR3 has 14 amino acids. Germline V gene sequence: CDR1 DFQATT, CDR2 SNEGSKA (reference sequence). J was trimmed by 7 bases and V by 6 bases; bases with no gene match: 12.